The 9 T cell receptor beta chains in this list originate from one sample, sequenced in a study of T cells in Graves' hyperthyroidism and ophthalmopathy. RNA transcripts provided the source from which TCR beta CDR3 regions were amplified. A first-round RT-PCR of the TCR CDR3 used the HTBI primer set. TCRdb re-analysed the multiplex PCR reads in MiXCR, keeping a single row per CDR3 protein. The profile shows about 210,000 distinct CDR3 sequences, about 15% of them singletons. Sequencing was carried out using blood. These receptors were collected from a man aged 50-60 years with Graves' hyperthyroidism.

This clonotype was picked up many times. The CDR3 loop is CASSYSKGGYTF. The CDR3 coding sequence is TGTGCCAGCAGTTACTCGAAAGGAGGCTACACCTTC. The chain couples TRBV6-5 to TRBJ1-2; no definite D call. Germline values: CDR1 MNHEY, CDR2 SVGAGI. This CDR3 contains 12 residues. Trimming pared 0 bases from V and 8 bases from J, leaving 7 bases between.

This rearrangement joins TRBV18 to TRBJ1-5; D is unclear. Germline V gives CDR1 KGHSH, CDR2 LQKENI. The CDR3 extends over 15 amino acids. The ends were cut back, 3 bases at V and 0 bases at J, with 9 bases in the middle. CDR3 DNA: TGTGCCAGCTCACCGGAGGGTCTTAGCAATCAGCCCCAGCATTTT. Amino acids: CASSPEGLSNQPQHF. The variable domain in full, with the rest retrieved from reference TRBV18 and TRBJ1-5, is NAGVMQNPRHLVRRRGQEARLRCSPMKGHSHVYWYRQLPEEGLKFMVYLQKENIIDESGMPKERFSAEFPKEGPSILRIQQVVRGDSAAYFCASSPEGLSNQPQHFGDGTRLSIL.

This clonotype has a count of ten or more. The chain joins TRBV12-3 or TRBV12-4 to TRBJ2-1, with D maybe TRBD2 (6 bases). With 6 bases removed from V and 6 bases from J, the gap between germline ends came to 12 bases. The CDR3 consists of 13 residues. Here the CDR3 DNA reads TGTGCCAGCAGGTTGGAGGGTGGCAATGAGCAGTTCTTC. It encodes CASRLEGGNEQFF.

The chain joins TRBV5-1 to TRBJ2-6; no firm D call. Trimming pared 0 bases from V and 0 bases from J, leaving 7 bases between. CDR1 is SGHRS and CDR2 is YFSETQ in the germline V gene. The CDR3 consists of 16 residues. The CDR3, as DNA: TGCGCCAGCAGCTTGGGACGGCCCTCTGGGGCCAACGTCCTGACTTTC. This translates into CASSLGRPSGANVLTF.

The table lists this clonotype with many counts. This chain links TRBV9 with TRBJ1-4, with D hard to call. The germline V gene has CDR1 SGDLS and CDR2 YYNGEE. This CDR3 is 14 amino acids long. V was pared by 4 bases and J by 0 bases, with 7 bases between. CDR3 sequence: CASSTGPTNEKLFF. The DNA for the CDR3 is TGTGCCAGCAGCACCGGGCCAACTAATGAAAAACTGTTTTTT.

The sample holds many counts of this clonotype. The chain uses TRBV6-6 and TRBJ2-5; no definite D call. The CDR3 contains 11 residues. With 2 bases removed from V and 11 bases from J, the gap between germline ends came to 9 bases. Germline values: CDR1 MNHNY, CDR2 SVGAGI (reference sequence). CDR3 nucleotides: TGTGCCAGCAGTTACCAGCGACGTCAGTACTTC. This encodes CASSYQRRQYF.

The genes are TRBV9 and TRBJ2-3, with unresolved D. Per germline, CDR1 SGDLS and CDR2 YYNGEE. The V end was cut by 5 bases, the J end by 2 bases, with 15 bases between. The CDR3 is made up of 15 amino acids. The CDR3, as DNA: TGTGCCAGCAGAGAAGGTCTAGGATCCACAGATACGCAGTATTTT. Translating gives CASREGLGSTDTQYF. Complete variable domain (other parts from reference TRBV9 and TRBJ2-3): DSGVTQTPKHLITATGQRVTLRCSPRSGDLSVYWYQQSLDQGLQFLIQYYNGEERAKGNILERFSAQQFPDLHSELNLSSLELGDSALYFCASREGLGSTDTQYFGPGTRLTVL.

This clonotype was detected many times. The CDR3 region is CATQGLAGLNEQFF. The CDR3 bases are TGTGCCACTCAGGGACTAGCGGGACTCAATGAGCAGTTCTTC. V is TRBV27 and J is TRBJ2-1; TRBD2 matches 13 bases. This CDR3 spans 14 amino acids. Looked up from germline, CDR1 is MNHEY and CDR2 is SMNVEV (reference sequence). The V gene end was trimmed by 10 bases and the J gene end by 6 bases; junction bases not matched to a gene: 6.

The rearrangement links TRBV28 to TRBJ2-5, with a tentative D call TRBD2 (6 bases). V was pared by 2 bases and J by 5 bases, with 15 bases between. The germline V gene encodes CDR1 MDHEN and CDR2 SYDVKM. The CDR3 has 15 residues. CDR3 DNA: TGTGCCAGCAGTTTACAGGGAGGCGTCAGGGAGACCCAGTACTTC. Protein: CASSLQGGVRETQYF.